This T cell receptor (beta chain) was profiled in a study of shared clonotypes between healthy human individuals. Trimming stripped 1 base from V and 6 bases from J, with 17 bases between. CDR1 and CDR2 from the germline V gene are SGHDT and YYEEEE. The CDR3 extends over 15 amino acids. The study enrolled healthy HIV-negative adults without recent acute infections or vaccinations as donors. Adults of Caucasian background living in Nashville, Tennessee made up all donors. Amplification in unsorted PBMC replicate PCRs started from approximately 300 ng DNA, which equals tens of thousands of T cell genomes. The assay was immunoSEQ multiplex PCR, and TCRdb's table has in-frame clones only and misses some. Found here are some 500,000 clones, 65% to 80% of them singletons; the top ten hold approximately 12%.

The V and J genes are TRBV5-6 and TRBJ2-7, with D possibly matching TRBD2 (6 bases). The source is a woman between 40 and 50 years old in good health. Some clones in this sample may be carry-over from other donors' samples. The source material was PBMCs. For the CDR3, the DNA is TGTGCCAGCAGCTTGTTTGCGGGAATACTAGGCGAGCAGTACTTC. Its protein is CASSLFAGILGEQYF.